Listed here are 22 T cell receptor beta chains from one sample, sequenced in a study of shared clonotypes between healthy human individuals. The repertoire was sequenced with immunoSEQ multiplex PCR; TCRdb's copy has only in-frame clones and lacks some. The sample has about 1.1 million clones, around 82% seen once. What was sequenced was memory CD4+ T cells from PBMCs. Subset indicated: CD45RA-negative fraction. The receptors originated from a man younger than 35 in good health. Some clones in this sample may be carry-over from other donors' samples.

CDR3 in DNA: TGTGCCACCCTCCTCCCGGGACTTCAAAATGAGCAGTTCTTC. Its protein product is CATLLPGLQNEQFF. This chain connects TRBV10-3 to TRBJ2-1; a possible D gene is TRBD2 (6 bases). V dropped 10 bases and J dropped 7 bases, with 20 bases sitting between them. Germline CDR1 reads ENHRY; CDR2 reads SYGVKD. The CDR3 is 14 residues long.

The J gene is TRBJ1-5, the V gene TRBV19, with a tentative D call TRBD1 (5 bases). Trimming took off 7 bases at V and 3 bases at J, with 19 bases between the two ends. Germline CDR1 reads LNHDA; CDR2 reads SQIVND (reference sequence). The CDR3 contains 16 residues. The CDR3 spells CASTPLGRGVNQPQHF. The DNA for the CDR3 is TGTGCCAGTACCCCCCTGGGGAGGGGTGTCAATCAGCCCCAGCATTTT.

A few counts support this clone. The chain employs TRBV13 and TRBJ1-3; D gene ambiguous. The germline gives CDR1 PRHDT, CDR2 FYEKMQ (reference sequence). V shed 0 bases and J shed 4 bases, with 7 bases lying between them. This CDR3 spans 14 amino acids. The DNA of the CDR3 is TGTGCCAGCAGCTTAGGGACACGGGGAAACACCATATATTTT. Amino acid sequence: CASSLGTRGNTIYF.

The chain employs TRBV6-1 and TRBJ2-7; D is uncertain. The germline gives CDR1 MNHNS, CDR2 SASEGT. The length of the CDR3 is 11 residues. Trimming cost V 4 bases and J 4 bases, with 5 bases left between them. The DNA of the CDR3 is TGTGCCAGCAGTGCACAGTACGAGCAGTACTTC. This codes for CASSAQYEQYF.

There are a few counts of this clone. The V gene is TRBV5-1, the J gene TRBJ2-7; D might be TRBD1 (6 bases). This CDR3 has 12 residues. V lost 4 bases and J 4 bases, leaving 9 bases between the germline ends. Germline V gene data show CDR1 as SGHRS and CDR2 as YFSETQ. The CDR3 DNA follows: TGCGCCAGCAGCATACAGGGTTACGAGCAGTACTTC. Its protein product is CASSIQGYEQYF.

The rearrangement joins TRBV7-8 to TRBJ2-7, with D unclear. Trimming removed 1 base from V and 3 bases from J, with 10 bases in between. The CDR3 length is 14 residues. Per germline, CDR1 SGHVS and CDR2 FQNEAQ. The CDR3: CASSLDMGIYEQYF. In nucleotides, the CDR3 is TGTGCCAGCAGCTTAGACATGGGAATCTACGAGCAGTACTTC.

CDR3 bases: TGTGCCACGCGTCGGGGGCCTGAAGCTTTCTTT. Translation: CATRRGPEAFF. The V call is TRBV5-4, the J call TRBJ1-1; weak D call: TRBD1 (6 bases). The length of the CDR3 is 11 residues. The V gene's germline CDR1 is SGHNT and CDR2 YYREEE (reference sequence). V lost 9 bases and J lost 6, with 12 bases in between.

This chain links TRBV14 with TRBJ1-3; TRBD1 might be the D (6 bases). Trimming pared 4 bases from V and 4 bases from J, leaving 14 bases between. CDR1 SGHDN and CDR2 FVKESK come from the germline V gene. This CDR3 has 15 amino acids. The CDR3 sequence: CASSRWGRKGNTIYF. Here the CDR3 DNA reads TGTGCCAGCAGCCGCTGGGGGCGGAAGGGAAACACCATATATTTT. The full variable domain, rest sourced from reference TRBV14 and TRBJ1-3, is EAGVTQFPSHSVIEKGQTVTLRCDPISGHDNLYWYRRVMGKEIKFLLHFVKESKQDESGMPNNRFLAERTGGTYSTLKVQPAELEDSGVYFCASSRWGRKGNTIYFGEGSWLTVV.

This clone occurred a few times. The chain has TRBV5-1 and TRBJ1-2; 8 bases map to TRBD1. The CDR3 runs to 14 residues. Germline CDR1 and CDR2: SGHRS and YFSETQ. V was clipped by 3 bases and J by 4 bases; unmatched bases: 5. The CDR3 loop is CASSWGTGGYGYTF. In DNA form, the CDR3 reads TGCGCCAGCAGCTGGGGGACAGGCGGCTATGGCTACACCTTC.

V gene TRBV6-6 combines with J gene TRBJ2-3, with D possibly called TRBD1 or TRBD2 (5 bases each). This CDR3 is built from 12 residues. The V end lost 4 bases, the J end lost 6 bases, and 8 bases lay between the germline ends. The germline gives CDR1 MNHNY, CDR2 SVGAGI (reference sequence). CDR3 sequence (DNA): TGTGCCAGCAGTTCTGAGGGGGATACGCAGTATTTT. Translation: CASSSEGDTQYF.

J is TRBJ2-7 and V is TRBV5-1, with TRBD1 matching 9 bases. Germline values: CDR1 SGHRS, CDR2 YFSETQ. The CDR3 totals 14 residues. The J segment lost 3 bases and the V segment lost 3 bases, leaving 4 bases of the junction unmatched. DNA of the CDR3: TGCGCCAGCAGCTCGACGGGACAGGGCTACGAGCAGTACTTC. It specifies CASSSTGQGYEQYF.

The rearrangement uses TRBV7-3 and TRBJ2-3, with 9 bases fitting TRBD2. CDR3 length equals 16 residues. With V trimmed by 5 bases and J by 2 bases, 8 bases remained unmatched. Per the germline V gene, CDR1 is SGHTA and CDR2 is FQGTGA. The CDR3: CASSPGTSRDTDTQYF. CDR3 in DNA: TGTGCCAGCAGCCCCGGGACTAGCAGGGACACAGATACGCAGTATTTT.

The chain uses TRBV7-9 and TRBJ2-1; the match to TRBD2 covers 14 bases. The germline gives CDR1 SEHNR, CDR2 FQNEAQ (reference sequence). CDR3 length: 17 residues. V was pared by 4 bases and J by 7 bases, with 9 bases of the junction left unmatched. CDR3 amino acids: CASSWGLAGAAGNEQFF. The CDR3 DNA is TGTGCCAGCAGCTGGGGACTAGCGGGAGCCGCGGGGAATGAGCAGTTCTTC.

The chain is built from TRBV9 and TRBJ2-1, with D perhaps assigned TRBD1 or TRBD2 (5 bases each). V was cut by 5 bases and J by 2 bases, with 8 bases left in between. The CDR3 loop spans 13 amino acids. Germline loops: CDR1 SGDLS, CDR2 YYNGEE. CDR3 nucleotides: TGTGCCAGCAGTCGGGGCGCCTACAATGAGCAGTTCTTC. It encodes CASSRGAYNEQFF.

The CDR3 here is CATSSGQGRNEQYF. The CDR3 coding sequence is TGTGCCACCAGCAGTGGACAGGGGAGAAACGAGCAGTACTTC. V usage is TRBV15 and J usage is TRBJ2-7; 9 bases fit TRBD1. This CDR3 has 14 residues. Germline-derived CDR1 and CDR2 are LNHNV and YYDKDF (reference sequence). Trimming took 3 bases from V and 5 from J; bases not matched to a gene: 5.

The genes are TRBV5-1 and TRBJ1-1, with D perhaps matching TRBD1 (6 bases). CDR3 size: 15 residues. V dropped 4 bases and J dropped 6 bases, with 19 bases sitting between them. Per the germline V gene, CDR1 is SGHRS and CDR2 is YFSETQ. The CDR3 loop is CASSDGPGGRSEAFF. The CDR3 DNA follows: TGCGCCAGCAGCGACGGACCGGGGGGGCGTTCTGAAGCTTTCTTT.

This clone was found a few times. The CDR3 loop is CASSPGLSVSGYTF. The CDR3, as DNA: TGTGCCAGCAGCCCTGGTTTATCGGTGTCGGGCTACACCTTC. The chain links TRBV4-2 to TRBJ1-2; D is uncertain. Trimming took off 4 bases at V and 8 bases at J, with 17 bases between the two ends. The V gene's germline CDR1 is LGHNA and CDR2 YNFKEQ. The CDR3 length is 14 residues.

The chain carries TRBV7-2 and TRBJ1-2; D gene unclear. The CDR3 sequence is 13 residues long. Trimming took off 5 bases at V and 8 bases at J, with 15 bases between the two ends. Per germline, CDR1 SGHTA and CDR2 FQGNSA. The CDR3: CASSLFGVDGYTF. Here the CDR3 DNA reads TGTGCCAGCAGCCTCTTCGGGGTCGACGGCTACACCTTC.

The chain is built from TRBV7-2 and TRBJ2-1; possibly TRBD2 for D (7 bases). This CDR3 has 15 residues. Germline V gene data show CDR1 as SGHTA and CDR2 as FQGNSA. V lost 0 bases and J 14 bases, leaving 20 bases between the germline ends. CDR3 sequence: CASSLAFRGGGSEFF. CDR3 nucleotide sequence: TGTGCCAGCAGCTTAGCGTTTAGGGGGGGCGGGAGCGAGTTCTTC.

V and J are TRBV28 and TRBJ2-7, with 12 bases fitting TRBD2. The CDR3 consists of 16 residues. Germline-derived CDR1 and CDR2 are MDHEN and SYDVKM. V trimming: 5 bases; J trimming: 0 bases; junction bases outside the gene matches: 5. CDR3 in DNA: TGTGCCAGCAGTCCCCCTAGCGGGAGGGCCTCCTACGAGCAGTACTTC. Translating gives CASSPPSGRASYEQYF.

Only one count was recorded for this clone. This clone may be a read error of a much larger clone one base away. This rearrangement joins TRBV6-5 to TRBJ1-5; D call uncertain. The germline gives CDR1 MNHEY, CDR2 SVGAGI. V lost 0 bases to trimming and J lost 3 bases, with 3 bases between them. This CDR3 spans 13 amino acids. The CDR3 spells CASSYSNNQPQHF. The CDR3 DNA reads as TGTGCCAGCAGTTACTCGAACAATCAGCCCCAGCATTTT.

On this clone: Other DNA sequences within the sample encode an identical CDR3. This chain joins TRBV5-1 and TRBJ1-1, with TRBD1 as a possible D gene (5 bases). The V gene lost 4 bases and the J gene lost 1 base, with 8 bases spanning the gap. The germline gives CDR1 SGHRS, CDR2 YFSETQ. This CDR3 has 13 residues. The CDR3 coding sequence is TGCGCCAGCAGCGTCGGACAGAACACTGAAGCTTTCTTT. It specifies CASSVGQNTEAFF.